This TCR beta chain was found in a study of CD8+CD57+ T cells in acquired aplastic anemia. Turning to the study itself: Sorted CD4+ and CD8+ cell DNA averaged around 3.3 ug.

CDR3 length: 14 residues. Germline assignment: CDR1 DFQATT and CDR2 SNEGSKA (reference sequence). Investigators profiled TCR beta VDJ and CDR3 from genomic DNA template. Each CDR3 protein is one row after TCRdb ran MiXCR on the reads. In the table there are some 200,000 distinct CDR3 sequences, 48% of which are singletons. For sequencing, patients were chosen who had shown expansion of CD8+CD57+ cells by flow cytometry. This clonotype has a count of ten or more. The V call is TRBV20-1, the J call TRBJ2-7, with 8 bases that match TRBD1. The sample comprised sorted CD4+, CD8+, or CD8+CD57+ T cells (not recorded which) from PBMCs. The TCR was taken from a human donor with aplastic anemia. CDR3 sequence reads: CSGTGTGDEYEQYF. CDR3 sequence (DNA): TGCAGCGGAACTGGGACAGGAGACGAATACGAGCAGTACTTC.